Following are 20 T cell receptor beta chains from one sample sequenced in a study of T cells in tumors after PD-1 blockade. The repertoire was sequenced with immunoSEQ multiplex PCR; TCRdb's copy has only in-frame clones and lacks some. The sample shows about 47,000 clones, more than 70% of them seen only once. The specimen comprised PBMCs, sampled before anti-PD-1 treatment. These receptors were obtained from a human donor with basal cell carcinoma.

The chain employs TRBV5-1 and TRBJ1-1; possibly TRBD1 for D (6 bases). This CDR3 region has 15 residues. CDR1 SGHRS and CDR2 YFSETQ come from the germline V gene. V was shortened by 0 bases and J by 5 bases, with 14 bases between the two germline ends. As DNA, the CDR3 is TGCGCCAGCAGCTTGGACAGGGCTAGTGAGACTGAAGCTTTCTTT. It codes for CASSLDRASETEAFF. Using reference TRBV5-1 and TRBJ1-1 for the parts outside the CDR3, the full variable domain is KAGVTQTPRYLIKTRGQQVTLSCSPISGHRSVSWYQQTPGQGLQFLFEYFSETQRNKGNFPGRFSGRQFSNSRSEMNVSTLELGDSALYLCASSLDRASETEAFFGQGTRLTVV.

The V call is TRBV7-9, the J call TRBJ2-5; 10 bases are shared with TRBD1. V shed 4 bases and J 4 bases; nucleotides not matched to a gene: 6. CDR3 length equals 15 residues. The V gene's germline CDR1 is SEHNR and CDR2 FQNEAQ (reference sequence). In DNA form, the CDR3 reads TGTGCCAGCAGCTACGGGACAGGGGTTGGAGAGACCCAGTACTTC. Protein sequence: CASSYGTGVGETQYF. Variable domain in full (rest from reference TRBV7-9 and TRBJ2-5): DTGVSQNPRHKITKRGQNVTFRCDPISEHNRLYWYRQTLGQGPEFLTYFQNEAQLEKSRLLSDRFSAERPKGSFSTLEIQRTEQGDSAMYLCASSYGTGVGETQYFGPGTRLLVL.

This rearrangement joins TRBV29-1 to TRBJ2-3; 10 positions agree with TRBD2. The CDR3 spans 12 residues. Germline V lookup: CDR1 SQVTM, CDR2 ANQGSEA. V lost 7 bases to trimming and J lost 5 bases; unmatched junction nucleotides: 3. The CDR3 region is CSGRLAGDTQYF. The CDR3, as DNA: TGCAGCGGAAGACTAGCGGGAGATACGCAGTATTTT.

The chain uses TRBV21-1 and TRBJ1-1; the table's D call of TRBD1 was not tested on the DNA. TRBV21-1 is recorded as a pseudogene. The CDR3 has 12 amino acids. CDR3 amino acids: CASRTIRTEAFF. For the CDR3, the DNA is TGTGCCAGCAGAACAATTCGCACTGAAGCTTTCTTT.

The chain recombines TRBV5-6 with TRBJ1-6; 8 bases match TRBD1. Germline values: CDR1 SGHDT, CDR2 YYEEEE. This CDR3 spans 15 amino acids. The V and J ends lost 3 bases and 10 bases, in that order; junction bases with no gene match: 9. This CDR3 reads CASSSRRGLGSPLHF. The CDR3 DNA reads TGTGCCAGCAGCTCCCGCAGGGGGCTGGGCTCACCCCTCCACTTT.

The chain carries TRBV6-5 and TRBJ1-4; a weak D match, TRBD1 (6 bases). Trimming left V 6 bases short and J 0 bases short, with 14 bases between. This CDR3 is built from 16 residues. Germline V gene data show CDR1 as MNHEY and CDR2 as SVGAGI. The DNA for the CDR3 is TGTGCCAGCAGCTACGACAGGAGCCCAACTAATGAAAAACTGTTTTTT. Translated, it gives CASSYDRSPTNEKLFF.

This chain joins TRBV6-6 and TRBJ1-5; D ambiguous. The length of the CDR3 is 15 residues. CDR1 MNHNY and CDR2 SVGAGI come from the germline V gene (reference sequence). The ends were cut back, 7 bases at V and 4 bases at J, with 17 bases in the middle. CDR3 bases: TGTGCCAGCACCGCGGACGGGAACCAAAATCAGCCCCAGCATTTT. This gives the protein CASTADGNQNQPQHF.

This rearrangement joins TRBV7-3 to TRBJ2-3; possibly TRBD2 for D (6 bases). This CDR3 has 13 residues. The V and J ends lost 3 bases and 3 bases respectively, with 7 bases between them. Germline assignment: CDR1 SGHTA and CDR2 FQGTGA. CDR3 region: CASSFSGTDTQYF. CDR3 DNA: TGTGCCAGCAGCTTTAGCGGAACAGATACGCAGTATTTT.

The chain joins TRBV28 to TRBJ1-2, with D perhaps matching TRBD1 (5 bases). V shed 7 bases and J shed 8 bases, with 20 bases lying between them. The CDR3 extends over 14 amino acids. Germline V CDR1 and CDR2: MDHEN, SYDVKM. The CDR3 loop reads CASNMVGAAFGYTF. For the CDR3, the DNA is TGTGCCAGCAATATGGTTGGGGCCGCTTTCGGCTACACCTTC.

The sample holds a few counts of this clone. CDR3 sequence: CASSEGGGVVSYEQYF. CDR3 sequence (DNA): TGTGCCAGCAGTGAAGGGGGGGGTGTGGTCTCCTACGAGCAGTACTTC. This chain uses TRBV2 with TRBJ2-7, with 7 bases lining up with TRBD2. Unmatched junction bases numbered 6, after V lost 1 base and J lost 0 bases. CDR1 SNHLY and CDR2 FYNNEI come from the germline V gene. The CDR3 length is 16 residues.

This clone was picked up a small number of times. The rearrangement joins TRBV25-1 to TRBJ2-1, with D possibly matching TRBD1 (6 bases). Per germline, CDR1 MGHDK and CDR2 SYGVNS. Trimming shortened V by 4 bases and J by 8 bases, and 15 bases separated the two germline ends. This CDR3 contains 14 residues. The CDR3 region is CASSGGAGVDEQFF. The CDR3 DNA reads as TGTGCCAGCAGTGGTGGGGCAGGGGTCGATGAGCAGTTCTTC.

The chain's CDR3 is CASSPGGGGPGYGYTF. The CDR3 DNA is TGTGCCAGCAGCCCTGGGGGAGGGGGCCCGGGCTATGGCTACACCTTC. The V and J genes are TRBV7-3 and TRBJ1-2, with TRBD1 matching 7 bases. CDR1 is SGHTA, CDR2 FQGTGA, per germline. The CDR3 has 16 residues. V lost 5 bases and J lost 4; bases outside the gene matches: 13.

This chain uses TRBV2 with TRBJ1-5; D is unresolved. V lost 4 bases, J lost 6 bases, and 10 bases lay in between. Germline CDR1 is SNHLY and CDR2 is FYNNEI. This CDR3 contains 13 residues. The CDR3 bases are TGTGCCAGCAGTGCTGAGGGCTCTCAGCCCCAGCATTTT. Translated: CASSAEGSQPQHF.

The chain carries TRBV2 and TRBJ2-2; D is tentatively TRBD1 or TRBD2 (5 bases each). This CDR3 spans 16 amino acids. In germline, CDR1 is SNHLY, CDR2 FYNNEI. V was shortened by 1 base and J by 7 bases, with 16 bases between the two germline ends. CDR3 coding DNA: TGTGCCAGCAGTGAAGAAGGGGTCGGGACCGTCGGGGAGCTGTTTTTT. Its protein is CASSEEGVGTVGELFF.

The CDR3 loop reads CAWSVQDPGELFF. The CDR3 nucleotides read TGTGCCTGGAGCGTACAGGATCCCGGGGAGCTGTTTTTT. This sequence joins TRBV30 and TRBJ2-2; a possible D gene is TRBD1 (5 bases). Germline V gene lookup returns CDR1 GTSNPN and CDR2 SVGIG (reference sequence). The CDR3 consists of 13 residues. Trimming pared 3 bases from V and 6 bases from J, leaving 11 bases between.

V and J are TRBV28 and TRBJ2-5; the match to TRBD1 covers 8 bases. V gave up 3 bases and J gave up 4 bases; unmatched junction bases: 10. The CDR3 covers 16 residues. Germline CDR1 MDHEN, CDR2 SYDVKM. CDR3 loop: CASSFGTGGGGETQYF. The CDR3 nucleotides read TGTGCCAGCAGTTTTGGGACAGGCGGAGGAGGAGAGACCCAGTACTTC.

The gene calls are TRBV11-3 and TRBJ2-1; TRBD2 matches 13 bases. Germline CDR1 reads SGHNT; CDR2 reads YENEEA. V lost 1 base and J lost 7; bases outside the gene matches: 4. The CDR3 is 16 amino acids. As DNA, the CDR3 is TGTGCCAGCAGCTTAGCTGGGACTAGCGGGAAGAATGAGCAGTTCTTC. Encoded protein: CASSLAGTSGKNEQFF. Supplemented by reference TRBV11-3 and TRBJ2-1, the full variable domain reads EAGVVQSPRYKIIEKKQPVAFWCNPISGHNTLYWYLQNLGQGPELLIRYENEEAVDDSQLPKDRFSAERLKGVDSTLKIQPAELGDSAVYLCASSLAGTSGKNEQFFGPGTRLTVL.

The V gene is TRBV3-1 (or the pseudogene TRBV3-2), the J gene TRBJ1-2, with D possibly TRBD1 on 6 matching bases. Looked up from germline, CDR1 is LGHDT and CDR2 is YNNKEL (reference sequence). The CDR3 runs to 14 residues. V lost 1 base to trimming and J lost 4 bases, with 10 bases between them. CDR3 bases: TGTGCCAGCAGCCAAGGGGGGCCGATCTATGGCTACACCTTC. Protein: CASSQGGPIYGYTF.

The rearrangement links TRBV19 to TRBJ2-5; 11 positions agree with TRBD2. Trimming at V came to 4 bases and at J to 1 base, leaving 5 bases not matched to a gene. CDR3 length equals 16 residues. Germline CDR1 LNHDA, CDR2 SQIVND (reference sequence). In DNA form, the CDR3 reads TGTGCCAGTAGTACGCCGGGACTAGCGGTCCAAGAGACCCAGTACTTC. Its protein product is CASSTPGLAVQETQYF.

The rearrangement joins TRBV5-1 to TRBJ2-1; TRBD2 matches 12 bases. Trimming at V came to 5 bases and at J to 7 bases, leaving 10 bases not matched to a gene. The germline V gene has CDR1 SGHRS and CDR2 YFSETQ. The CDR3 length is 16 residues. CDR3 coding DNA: TGCGCCAGCAGTTTAGCACCTAGCGGGGGGGCAAATGAGCAGTTCTTC. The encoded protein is CASSLAPSGGANEQFF.